The 23 T cell receptor beta chains in this list originate from one sample, sequenced in a study of CD8+ T cells in alopecia areata. Sequencing relied on a cDNA template that was reverse transcribed from extracted RNA. TCRdb keeps only in-frame clones here, not all; method: immunoSEQ multiplex PCR. The sample has hundreds of thousands of clones; roughly two thirds are singletons. Sequenced material: CD4+ T cells sorted from blood, taken at week 0. These receptors came from a human donor with alopecia areata.

The chain employs TRBV2 and TRBJ2-5, with D perhaps TRBD1 (5 bases). Trimming took off 6 bases at V and 5 bases at J, with 13 bases between the two ends. CDR3 length equals 13 residues. Germline lookup yields CDR1 SNHLY and CDR2 FYNNEI. CDR3 amino acids: CASSLRTKETQYF. The CDR3 nucleotides are TGTGCCAGCAGCCTCCGGACAAAGGAGACCCAGTACTTC.

V gene TRBV9 combines with J gene TRBJ1-6; D not resolved. V lost 3 bases and J lost 5, with 9 bases in between. This CDR3 has 14 residues. The germline V gene encodes CDR1 SGDLS and CDR2 YYNGEE. The CDR3 is CASSAFMDNSPLHF. DNA for the CDR3: TGTGCCAGCAGCGCTTTCATGGATAATTCACCCCTCCACTTT. Variable domain in full (rest from reference TRBV9 and TRBJ1-6): DSGVTQTPKHLITATGQRVTLRCSPRSGDLSVYWYQQSLDQGLQFLIQYYNGEERAKGNILERFSAQQFPDLHSELNLSSLELGDSALYFCASSAFMDNSPLHFGNGTRLTVT.

The chain recombines TRBV6-6 with TRBJ2-1, with TRBD2 matching 12 bases. The ends lost 4 bases at V and 10 bases at J; junction bases unmatched: 8. Per germline, CDR1 MNHNY and CDR2 SVGAGI (reference sequence). This CDR3 is 15 amino acids long. CDR3 nucleotide sequence: TGTGCCAGCAGTTCCGCGACTAGCGGGGGACCGGAGCAGTTCTTC. Amino acids: CASSSATSGGPEQFF.

This chain links TRBV15 with TRBJ2-3; D call uncertain. Deletions cut 0 bases from V and 5 bases from J, with 6 bases between. Germline CDR1 and CDR2: LNHNV and YYDKDF (reference sequence). The CDR3 extends over 13 amino acids. The DNA for the CDR3 is TGTGCCACCAGCAGAGATCAGGAAGATACGCAGTATTTT. This codes for CATSRDQEDTQYF.

A word on this clone: This same CDR3 is encoded by further DNA sequences in the sample. The gene calls are TRBV29-1 and TRBJ1-5; D gene uncertain. Germline assignment: CDR1 SQVTM and CDR2 ANQGSEA. V was clipped by 4 bases and J by 1 base, with 8 bases between them. The CDR3 runs 13 residues. In DNA form, the CDR3 reads TGCAGCGTTGGGGGAGACAGCAATCAGCCCCAGCATTTT. Its translation is CSVGGDSNQPQHF.

This rearrangement joins TRBV15 to TRBJ1-3; D gene uncertain. Germline assignment: CDR1 LNHNV and CDR2 YYDKDF (reference sequence). V was clipped by 0 bases and J by 2 bases, with 8 bases between them. This CDR3 spans 15 amino acids. CDR3 nucleotides: TGTGCCACCAGCAGAGATGCCCTAGCTGGAAACACCATATATTTT. Protein product: CATSRDALAGNTIYF.

The chain employs TRBV9 and TRBJ1-6; no clear D gene. Trimming shortened V by 3 bases and J by 10 bases, and 17 bases separated the two germline ends. The V gene's germline CDR1 is SGDLS and CDR2 YYNGEE. This CDR3 has 15 amino acids. The CDR3 DNA follows: TGTGCCAGCAGCGCGTCGACGGGCCTTGGGTCACCCCTCCACTTT. Amino acid sequence: CASSASTGLGSPLHF.

The rearrangement uses TRBV14 and TRBJ1-1; 8 positions agree with TRBD1. The CDR3 loop spans 14 amino acids. Per germline, CDR1 SGHDN and CDR2 FVKESK. Trimming took 8 bases from V and 4 from J; bases not matched to a gene: 9. Here the CDR3 DNA reads TGTGCCAGCCGGGACAGGTATTTGGGCACTGAAGCTTTCTTT. Translated: CASRDRYLGTEAFF.

This clone was observed a few times. The V call is TRBV2, the J call TRBJ1-4; D is perhaps TRBD1 (6 bases). Germline V gives CDR1 SNHLY, CDR2 FYNNEI. The V gene lost 10 bases and the J gene lost 7 bases, with 10 bases spanning the gap. The CDR3 sequence is 11 residues long. The CDR3 DNA reads as TGTGCCACCAGACAGGCTGAAAAACTGTTTTTT. This codes for CATRQAEKLFF. The full variable domain, in which reference TRBV2 and TRBJ1-4 provide the parts outside the CDR3, is EPEVTQTPSHQVTQMGQEVILRCVPISNHLYFYWYRQILGQKVEFLVSFYNNEISEKSEIFDDQFSVERPDGSNFTLKIRSTKLEDSAMYFCATRQAEKLFFGSGTQLSVL.

The table lists this clone with a few counts. This chain links TRBV30 with TRBJ2-3; D is ambiguous. The length of the CDR3 is 14 residues. Looked up from germline, CDR1 is GTSNPN and CDR2 is SVGIG (reference sequence). V dropped 7 bases and J dropped 0 bases, with 14 bases sitting between them. The CDR3: CAYSTISSTDTQYF. CDR3 sequence (DNA): TGTGCCTACTCGACAATTTCTAGCACAGATACGCAGTATTTT.

This clone was seen a few times. This chain links TRBV15 with TRBJ1-1; TRBD1 is a possible D gene (6 bases). CDR3 length equals 17 residues. Trimming took 3 bases from V and 0 from J, leaving 17 bases between them. Germline V gene data show CDR1 as LNHNV and CDR2 as YYDKDF (reference sequence). The CDR3 sequence is CATSSENPGTLNTEAFF. The CDR3 nucleotides read TGTGCCACCAGCAGCGAAAATCCCGGGACACTGAACACTGAAGCTTTCTTT.

The genes are TRBV30 and TRBJ2-2; D might be TRBD1 (6 bases). The germline gives CDR1 GTSNPN, CDR2 SVGIG (reference sequence). This CDR3 region has 14 residues. V was pared by 6 bases and J by 0 bases, with 11 bases between. CDR3 DNA sequence: TGTGCCTGTGAGGGGACACCGAACACCGGGGAGCTGTTTTTT. Translated, it gives CACEGTPNTGELFF.

The table lists this clone with a count of one. J is TRBJ2-5 and V is TRBV27, with D perhaps being TRBD1 or TRBD2 (5 bases each). There are 13 residues in the CDR3. Trimming cost V 2 bases and J 5 bases, with 9 bases left between them. Per germline, CDR1 MNHEY and CDR2 SMNVEV (reference sequence). CDR3 in amino acids: CASSLRGRETQYF. CDR3 bases: TGTGCCAGCAGTTTACGGGGCAGGGAGACCCAGTACTTC.

The chain combines TRBV30 with TRBJ2-2; TRBD1 is a possible D gene (5 bases). The V gene lost 4 bases and the J gene lost 7 bases, with 7 bases spanning the gap. Germline loops: CDR1 GTSNPN, CDR2 SVGIG (reference sequence). The CDR3 runs 11 residues. The CDR3 DNA sequence: TGTGCCTGGATGGGGCACGGGGAGCTGTTTTTT. Its translation is CAWMGHGELFF.

The chain carries TRBV29-1 and TRBJ1-5; D gene uncertain. The germline gives CDR1 SQVTM, CDR2 ANQGSEA. The CDR3 totals 15 residues. The CDR3 region has the DNA TGCATCAGAAGGTGGACGGGTAATAGCAATCAGCCCCAGCATTTT. Its protein product is CIRRWTGNSNQPQHF.

The chain couples TRBV6-1 to TRBJ2-6; a weak D match, TRBD2 (5 bases). Germline values: CDR1 MNHNS, CDR2 SASEGT. This CDR3 is 13 amino acids long. The V gene lost 6 bases and the J gene lost 2 bases, with 5 bases spanning the gap. CDR3 sequence reads: CASRGAGANVLTF. For the CDR3, the DNA is TGTGCCAGCAGGGGAGCTGGGGCCAACGTCCTGACTTTC.

A few counts support this clone. The V gene is TRBV9, the J gene TRBJ2-1, with D uncertain. The CDR3 is 17 amino acids. The V gene lost 0 bases and the J gene lost 0 bases, with 13 bases spanning the gap. Germline V gives CDR1 SGDLS, CDR2 YYNGEE. The CDR3 protein is CASSVGVASISYNEQFF. CDR3 coding DNA: TGTGCCAGCAGCGTAGGAGTAGCATCTATCTCCTACAATGAGCAGTTCTTC.

The chain employs TRBV19 and TRBJ2-6; D remains ambiguous. Germline CDR1 and CDR2: LNHDA and SQIVND (reference sequence). This CDR3 comprises 13 residues. The V gene lost 5 bases and the J gene lost 3 bases, with 5 bases spanning the gap. The DNA for the CDR3 is TGTGCCAGTAGTCTGCGTGGGGCCAACGTCCTGACTTTC. This encodes CASSLRGANVLTF.

The V gene is TRBV4-2, the J gene TRBJ2-3; a weak D match, TRBD2 (5 bases). CDR1 is LGHNA, CDR2 YNFKEQ, per germline. The CDR3 is made up of 14 amino acids. Trimming left V 5 bases short and J 0 bases short, with 9 bases between. The CDR3 loop is CASSARTSTDTQYF. DNA for the CDR3: TGTGCCAGCAGCGCTCGGACTAGCACAGATACGCAGTATTTT.

The chain uses TRBV29-1 and TRBJ1-1, with 9 nucleotides matching TRBD1. V dropped 3 bases and J dropped 3; count of bases not matched to a gene: 2. The CDR3 length is 13 residues. Germline V gives CDR1 SQVTM, CDR2 ANQGSEA. The CDR3 spells CSVDRTGDTEAFF. The CDR3 coding sequence is TGCAGCGTTGACAGGACAGGGGACACTGAAGCTTTCTTT.

The chain combines TRBV30 with TRBJ1-4; no clear D. Germline CDR1 reads GTSNPN; CDR2 reads SVGIG (reference sequence). Trimming stripped 3 bases from V and 3 bases from J, with 11 bases between. The CDR3 extends over 14 amino acids. CDR3 loop: CAWRPGPPNEKLFF. DNA for the CDR3: TGTGCCTGGAGACCGGGCCCCCCTAATGAAAAACTGTTTTTT.

In this sample, this clone turned up a few times. This chain uses TRBV29-1 with TRBJ1-1; D unresolved. V lost 4 bases, J lost 1 base, and 10 bases lay in between. From germline, CDR1 is SQVTM and CDR2 ANQGSEA. This CDR3 contains 13 residues. The CDR3 DNA reads as TGCAGCGTTGGACGGCCACCGAACACTGAAGCTTTCTTT. Translated: CSVGRPPNTEAFF.

This sequence joins TRBV7-6 and TRBJ1-2; D gene uncertain. The germline V gene encodes CDR1 SGHVS and CDR2 FNYEAQ. V lost 2 bases to trimming and J lost 9 bases, with 16 bases between them. CDR3 length: 14 amino acids. The CDR3 loop is CASSLIVSPPSYTF. In DNA form, the CDR3 reads TGTGCCAGCAGCTTAATCGTCTCCCCGCCCAGCTACACCTTC. Full variable domain (rest looked up from reference TRBV7-6 and TRBJ1-2): GAGVSQSPRYKVTKRGQDVALRCDPISGHVSLYWYRQALGQGPEFLTYFNYEAQQDKSGLPNDRFSAERPEGSISTLTIQRTEQRDSAMYRCASSLIVSPPSYTFGSGTRLTVV.